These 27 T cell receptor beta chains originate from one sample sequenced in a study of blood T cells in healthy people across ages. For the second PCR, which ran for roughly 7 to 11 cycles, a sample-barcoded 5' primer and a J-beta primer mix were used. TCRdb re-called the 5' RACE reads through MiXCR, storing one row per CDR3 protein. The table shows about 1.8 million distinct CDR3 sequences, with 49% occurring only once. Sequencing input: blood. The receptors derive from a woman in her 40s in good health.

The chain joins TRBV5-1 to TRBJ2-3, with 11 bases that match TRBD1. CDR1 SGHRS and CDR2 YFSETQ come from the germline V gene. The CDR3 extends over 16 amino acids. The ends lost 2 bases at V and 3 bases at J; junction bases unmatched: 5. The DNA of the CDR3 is TGCGCCAGCAGCTTCCGAGGACAGGGGGCTACAGATACGCAGTATTTT. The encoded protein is CASSFRGQGATDTQYF.

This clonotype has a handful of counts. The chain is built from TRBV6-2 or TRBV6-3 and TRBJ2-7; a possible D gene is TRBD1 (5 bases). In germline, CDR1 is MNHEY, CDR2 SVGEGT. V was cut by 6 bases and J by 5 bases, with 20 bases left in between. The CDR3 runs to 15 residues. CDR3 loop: CASSSLQGLVNEQYF. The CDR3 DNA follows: TGTGCCAGCAGCTCCCTTCAGGGTTTGGTAAACGAGCAGTACTTC.

The CDR3: CASSYSGHTGSDTQYF. CDR3 in DNA: TGTGCCAGCAGTTACTCCGGTCATACAGGATCAGATACGCAGTATTTT. The J gene is TRBJ2-3, the V gene TRBV6-5, with D possibly being TRBD1 (5 bases). Germline V CDR1 and CDR2: MNHEY, SVGAGI. Trimming stripped 0 bases from V and 4 bases from J, with 14 bases between. The CDR3 totals 16 residues.

The CDR3 bases are TGTGCCAGTAGCCTCCAGATGGATACGCAGTATTTT. It specifies CASSLQMDTQYF. The chain employs TRBV19 and TRBJ2-3; D unclear. The length of the CDR3 is 12 residues. Germline V gene data show CDR1 as LNHDA and CDR2 as SQIVND (reference sequence). V was pared by 6 bases and J by 6 bases, with 10 bases between.

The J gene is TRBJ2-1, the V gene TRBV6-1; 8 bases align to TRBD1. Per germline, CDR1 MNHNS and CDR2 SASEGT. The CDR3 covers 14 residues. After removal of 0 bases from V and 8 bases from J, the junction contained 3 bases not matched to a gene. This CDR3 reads CASSEASTGDEQFF. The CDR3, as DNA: TGTGCCAGCAGTGAAGCGTCGACAGGGGATGAGCAGTTCTTC.

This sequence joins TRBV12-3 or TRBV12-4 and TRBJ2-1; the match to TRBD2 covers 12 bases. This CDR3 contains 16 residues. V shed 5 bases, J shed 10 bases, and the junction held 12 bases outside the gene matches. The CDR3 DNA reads TGTGCCAGCAGTCCCCCGAGACTAGCGGGGGCGGAGGAGCAGTTCTTC. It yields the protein CASSPPRLAGAEEQFF.

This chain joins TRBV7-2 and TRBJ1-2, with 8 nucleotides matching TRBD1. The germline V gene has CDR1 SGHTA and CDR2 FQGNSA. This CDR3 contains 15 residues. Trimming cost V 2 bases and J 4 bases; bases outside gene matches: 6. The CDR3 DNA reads TGTGCCAGCAGCTTATCTACAGGGGGTACCTATGGCTACACCTTC. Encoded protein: CASSLSTGGTYGYTF.

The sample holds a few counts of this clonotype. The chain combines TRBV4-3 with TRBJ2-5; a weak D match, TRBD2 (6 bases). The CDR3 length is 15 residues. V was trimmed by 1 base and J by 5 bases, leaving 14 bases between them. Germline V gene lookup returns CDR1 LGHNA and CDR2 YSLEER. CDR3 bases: TGCGCCAGCAGCCAAGGCCGGGACTTTAGGGAGACCCAGTACTTC. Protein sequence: CASSQGRDFRETQYF.

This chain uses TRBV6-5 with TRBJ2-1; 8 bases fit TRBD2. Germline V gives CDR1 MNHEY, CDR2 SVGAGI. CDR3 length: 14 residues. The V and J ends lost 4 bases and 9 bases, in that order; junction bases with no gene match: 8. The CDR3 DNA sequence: TGTGCCAGCAGTTTCTTAGCGGGACACGGTGAGCAGTTCTTC. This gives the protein CASSFLAGHGEQFF.

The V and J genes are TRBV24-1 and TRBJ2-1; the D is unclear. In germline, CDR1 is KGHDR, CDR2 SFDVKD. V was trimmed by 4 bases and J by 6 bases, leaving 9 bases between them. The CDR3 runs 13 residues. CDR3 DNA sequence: TGTGCCACCAGTGAGTTAAAATTCAATGAGCAGTTCTTC. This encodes CATSELKFNEQFF.

The CDR3 DNA is TGTGCCTCCCTGGGGGGGAATGAGCAGTACTTC. Translating gives CASLGGNEQYF. The gene calls are TRBV28 and TRBJ2-7; 7 nucleotides line up with TRBD2. Trimming cost V 11 bases and J 7 bases; bases outside gene matches: 8. The CDR3 consists of 11 residues. Germline V gene lookup returns CDR1 MDHEN and CDR2 SYDVKM.

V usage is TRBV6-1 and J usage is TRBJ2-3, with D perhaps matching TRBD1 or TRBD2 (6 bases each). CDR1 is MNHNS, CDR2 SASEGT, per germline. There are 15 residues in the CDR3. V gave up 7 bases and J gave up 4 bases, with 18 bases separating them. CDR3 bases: TGTGCCAGCAATCTGGGGGGCACCTATTCAGATACGCAGTATTTT. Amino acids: CASNLGGTYSDTQYF.

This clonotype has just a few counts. CDR3 in amino acids: CSAARQGGSSYEQYF. CDR3 DNA: TGCAGTGCGGCAAGACAGGGGGGTTCCTCCTACGAGCAGTACTTC. This chain uses TRBV20-1 with TRBJ2-7; 9 bases agree with TRBD1. Germline V gene sequence: CDR1 DFQATT, CDR2 SNEGSKA (reference sequence). The CDR3 has 15 amino acids. J gave up 0 bases and V 6 bases, and 9 bases lay outside the gene matches.

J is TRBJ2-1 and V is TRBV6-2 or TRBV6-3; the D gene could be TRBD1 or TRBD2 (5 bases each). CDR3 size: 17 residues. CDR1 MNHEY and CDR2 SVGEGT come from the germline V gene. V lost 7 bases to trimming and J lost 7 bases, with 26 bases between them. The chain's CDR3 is CASKIRGAVSGKNEQFF. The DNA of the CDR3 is TGTGCCAGCAAAATTAGGGGAGCCGTCTCTGGGAAAAATGAGCAGTTCTTC.

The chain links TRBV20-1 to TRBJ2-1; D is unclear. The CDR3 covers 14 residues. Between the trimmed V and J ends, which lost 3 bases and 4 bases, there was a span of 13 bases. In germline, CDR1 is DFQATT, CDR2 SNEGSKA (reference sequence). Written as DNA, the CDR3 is TGCAGTGCTAGCTTAAGGCTTCAATACAATGAGCAGTTCTTC. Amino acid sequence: CSASLRLQYNEQFF.

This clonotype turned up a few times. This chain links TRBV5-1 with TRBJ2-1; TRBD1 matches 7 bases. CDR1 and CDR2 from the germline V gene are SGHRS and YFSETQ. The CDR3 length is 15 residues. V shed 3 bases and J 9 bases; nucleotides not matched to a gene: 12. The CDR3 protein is CASSYPTEGGGEQFF. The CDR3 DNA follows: TGCGCCAGCAGCTACCCCACGGAAGGGGGCGGTGAGCAGTTCTTC.

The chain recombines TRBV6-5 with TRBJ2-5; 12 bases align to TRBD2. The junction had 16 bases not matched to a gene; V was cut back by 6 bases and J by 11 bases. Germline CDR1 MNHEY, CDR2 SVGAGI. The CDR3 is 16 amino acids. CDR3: CASSRPGLAGPHEQYF. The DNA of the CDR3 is TGTGCCAGCAGCCGACCGGGACTAGCGGGCCCCCATGAGCAGTACTTC.

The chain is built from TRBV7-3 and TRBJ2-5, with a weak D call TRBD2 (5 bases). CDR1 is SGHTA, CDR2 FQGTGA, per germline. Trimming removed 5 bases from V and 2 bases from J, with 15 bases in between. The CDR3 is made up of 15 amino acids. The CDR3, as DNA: TGTGCCAGCAGCCCCACTGGGAGATCACAAGAGACCCAGTACTTC. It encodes CASSPTGRSQETQYF.

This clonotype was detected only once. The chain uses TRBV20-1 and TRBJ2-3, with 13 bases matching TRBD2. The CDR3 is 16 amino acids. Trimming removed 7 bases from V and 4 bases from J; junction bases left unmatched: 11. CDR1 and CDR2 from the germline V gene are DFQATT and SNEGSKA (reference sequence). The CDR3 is CSGNGGLAGEADTQYF. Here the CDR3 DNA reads TGCAGTGGAAACGGTGGACTAGCGGGGGAGGCAGATACGCAGTATTTT.

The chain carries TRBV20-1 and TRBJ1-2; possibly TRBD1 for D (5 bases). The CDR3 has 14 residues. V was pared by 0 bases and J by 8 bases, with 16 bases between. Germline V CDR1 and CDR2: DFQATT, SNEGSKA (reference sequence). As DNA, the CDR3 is TGCAGTGCTAGAGATCAGGTCAGGGAACGCGGCTACACCTTC. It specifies CSARDQVRERGYTF.

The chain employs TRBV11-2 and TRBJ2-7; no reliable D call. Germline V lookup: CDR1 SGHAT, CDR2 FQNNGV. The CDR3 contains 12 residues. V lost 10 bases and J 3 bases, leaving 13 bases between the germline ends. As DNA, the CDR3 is TGTGCCACCAACCTCGGTCGCTACGAGCAGTACTTC. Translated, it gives CATNLGRYEQYF.

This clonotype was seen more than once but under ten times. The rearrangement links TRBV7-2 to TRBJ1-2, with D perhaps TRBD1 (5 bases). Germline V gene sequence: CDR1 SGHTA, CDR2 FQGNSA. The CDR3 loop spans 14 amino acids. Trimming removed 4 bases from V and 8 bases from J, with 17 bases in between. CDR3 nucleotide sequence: TGTGCCAGCAGCTCCCTCTCGGGGGTGGAAGGCTACACCTTC. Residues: CASSSLSGVEGYTF.

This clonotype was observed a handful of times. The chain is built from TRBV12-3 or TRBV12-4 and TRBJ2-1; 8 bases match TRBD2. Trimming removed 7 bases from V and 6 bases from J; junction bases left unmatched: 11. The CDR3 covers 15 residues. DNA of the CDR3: TGTGCCAGCACCCTCGGACTAGCATACGGCAATGAGCAGTTCTTC. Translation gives CASTLGLAYGNEQFF.

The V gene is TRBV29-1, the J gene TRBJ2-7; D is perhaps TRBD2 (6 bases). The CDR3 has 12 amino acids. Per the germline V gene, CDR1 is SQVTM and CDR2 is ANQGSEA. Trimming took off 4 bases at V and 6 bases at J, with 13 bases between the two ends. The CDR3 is CSVGGARGEQYF. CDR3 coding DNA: TGCAGCGTTGGAGGGGCGCGGGGCGAGCAGTACTTC.

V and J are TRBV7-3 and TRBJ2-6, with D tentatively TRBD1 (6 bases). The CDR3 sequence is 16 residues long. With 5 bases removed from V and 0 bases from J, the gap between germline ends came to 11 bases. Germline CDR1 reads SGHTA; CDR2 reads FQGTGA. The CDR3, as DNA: TGTGCCAGCAGCCGGGACACCTCCTCTGGGGCCAACGTCCTGACTTTC. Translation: CASSRDTSSGANVLTF. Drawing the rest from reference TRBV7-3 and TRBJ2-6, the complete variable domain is GAGVSQTPSNKVTEKGKYVELRCDPISGHTALYWYRQSLGQGPEFLIYFQGTGAADDSGLPNDRFFAVRPEGSVSTLKIQRTERGDSAVYLCASSRDTSSGANVLTFGAGSRLTVL.

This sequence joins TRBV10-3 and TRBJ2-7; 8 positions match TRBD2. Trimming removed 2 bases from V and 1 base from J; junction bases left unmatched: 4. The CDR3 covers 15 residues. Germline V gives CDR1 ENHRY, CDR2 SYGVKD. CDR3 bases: TGTGCCATCAGTGAGGGACTAGCCTATTCCTACGAGCAGTACTTC. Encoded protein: CAISEGLAYSYEQYF.

The CDR3 nucleotides read TGTGCCAGCAGGGAAGCGGGGGGGCTTTATGGCTACACCTTC. As protein: CASREAGGLYGYTF. This chain uses TRBV27 with TRBJ1-2; D perhaps matches TRBD1 (6 bases). CDR1 is MNHEY and CDR2 is SMNVEV in the germline V gene (reference sequence). The CDR3 runs to 14 residues. Trimming left V 6 bases short and J 5 bases short, with 16 bases between.